The clone carrying this T cell receptor beta chain has a count of ten or more. This record comes from a study of T cells after yellow fever vaccination. 5'RACE template switching produced TCR cDNA carrying a universal primer site and UMIs. TCRdb recomputed calls from the 5' RACE reads with MiXCR, one row per CDR3 protein. This table holds approximately 450,000 distinct CDR3 sequences, roughly a sixth found once. CDR3 length: 16 residues. Germline-derived CDR1 and CDR2 are SGHDN and FVKESK. The V end was cut by 3 bases, the J end by 5 bases, with 19 bases between. Sequenced material: PBMCs, taken before the yellow fever booster vaccination. The chain is built from TRBV14 and TRBJ1-2, with a possible D match to TRBD1 (5 bases). The source is a man younger than 35 who received the YFV17D yellow fever vaccine. CDR3 coding DNA: TGTGCCAGCAGCCATACTCTCGGGGGATCCAGTTATGGCTACACCTTC. Encoded protein: CASSHTLGGSSYGYTF.